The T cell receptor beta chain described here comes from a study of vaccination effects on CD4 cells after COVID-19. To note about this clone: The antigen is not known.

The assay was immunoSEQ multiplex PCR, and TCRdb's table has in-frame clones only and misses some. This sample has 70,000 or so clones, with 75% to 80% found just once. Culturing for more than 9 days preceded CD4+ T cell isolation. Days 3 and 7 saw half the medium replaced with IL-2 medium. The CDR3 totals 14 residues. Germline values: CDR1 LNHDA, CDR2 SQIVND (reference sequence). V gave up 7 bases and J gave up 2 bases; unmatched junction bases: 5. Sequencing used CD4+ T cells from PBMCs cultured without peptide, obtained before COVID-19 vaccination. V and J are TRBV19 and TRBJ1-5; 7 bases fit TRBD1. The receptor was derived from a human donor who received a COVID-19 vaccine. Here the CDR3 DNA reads TGTGCCAGTAATACTGGACAGGGCAATCAGCCCCAGCATTTT. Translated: CASNTGQGNQPQHF.